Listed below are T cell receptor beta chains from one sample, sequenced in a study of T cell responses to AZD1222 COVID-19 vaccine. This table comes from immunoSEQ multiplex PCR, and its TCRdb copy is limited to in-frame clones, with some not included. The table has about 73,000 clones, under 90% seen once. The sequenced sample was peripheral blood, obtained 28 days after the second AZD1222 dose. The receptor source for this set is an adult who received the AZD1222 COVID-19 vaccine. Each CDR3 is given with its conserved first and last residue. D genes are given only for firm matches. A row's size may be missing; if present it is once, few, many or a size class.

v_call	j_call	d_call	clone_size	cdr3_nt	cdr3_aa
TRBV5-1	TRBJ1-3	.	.	TGCGCCAGCAGCTTGGCCTCGGTGAGGGGCTCTGGAAACACCATATATTTT	CASSLASVRGSGNTIYF
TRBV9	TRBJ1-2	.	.	TGTGCCAGCAGCGTGGGTACTAACTATGGCTACACCTTC	CASSVGTNYGYTF
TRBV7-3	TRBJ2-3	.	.	TGTGCCAGCAGCTTAGGTCCTCTGCATGGGGCAGATACGCAGTATTTT	CASSLGPLHGADTQYF
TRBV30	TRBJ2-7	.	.	TGTGCCTGGAGTTCCTCCTACGAGCAGTACTTC	CAWSSSYEQYF
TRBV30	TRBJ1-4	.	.	TGTGCCTGGAGTCGGGGCTGGGGGGAAAAACTGTTTTTT	CAWSRGWGEKLFF
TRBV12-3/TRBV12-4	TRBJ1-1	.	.	TGTGCCAGCACCACGGCCCAGGAGGTTGAAGCTTTCTTT	CASTTAQEVEAFF
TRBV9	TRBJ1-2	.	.	TGTGCCAGCAGCGTAGGGCAGGGCGGCCGAGGCTACACCTTC	CASSVGQGGRGYTF
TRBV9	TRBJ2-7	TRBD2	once	TGTGCCAGCAGCGTAGGACTAGCGGGGTTGTACGAGCAGTACTTC	CASSVGLAGLYEQYF
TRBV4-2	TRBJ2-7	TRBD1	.	TGTGCCAGCAGCCTGGAGCAGGGGGACAACCACTACGAGCAGTACTTC	CASSLEQGDNHYEQYF
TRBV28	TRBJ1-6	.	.	TGTGCCAGCAGTCCAACAATTGGGAGCTCCTATAATTCACCCCTCCACTTT	CASSPTIGSSYNSPLHF
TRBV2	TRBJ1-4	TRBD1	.	TGTGCCAGCAGTGACCACGGACAGGGCCCCATCCCAACTAATGAAAAACTGTTTTTT	CASSDHGQGPIPTNEKLFF
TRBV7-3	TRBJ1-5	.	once	TGTGCCAGCAGCCGAGACAGGAATCAGCCCCAGCATTTT	CASSRDRNQPQHF
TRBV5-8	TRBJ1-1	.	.	TGTGCCAGCAGCGGGCGGGCAGGGTCCCAAGAAGCTTTCTTT	CASSGRAGSQEAFF
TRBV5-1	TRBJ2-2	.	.	TGCGCCAGCAGCCCGCCGGGGAACACCGGGGAGCTGTTTTTT	CASSPPGNTGELFF
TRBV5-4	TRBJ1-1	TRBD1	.	TGTGCCAGCAGCTTCCCGACAGGGGGGATGAACACTGAAGCTTTCTTT	CASSFPTGGMNTEAFF
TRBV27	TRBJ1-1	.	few	TGTGCCAGCAGTTCCGTGAACACTGAAGCTTTCTTT	CASSSVNTEAFF
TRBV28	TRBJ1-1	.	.	TGTGCCAGCAGAACTACGAGTACAGGGCGGACTGAAGCTTTCTTT	CASRTTSTGRTEAFF
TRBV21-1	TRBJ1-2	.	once	TGTGCAAGCTGGGACAGGGGGCTTAACTATGGCTACACCTTC	CASWDRGLNYGYTF
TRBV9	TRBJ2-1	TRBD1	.	TGTGCCAGCAGTTTACCCCCCCCTCAGGGGGTGAACAATGAGCAGTTCTTC	CASSLPPPQGVNNEQFF
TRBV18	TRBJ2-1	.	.	TGTGCCAGCTCACCCATACCTTACAATGAGCAGTTCTTC	CASSPIPYNEQFF
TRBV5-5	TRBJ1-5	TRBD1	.	TGTGCCAGCAGCTTGGGGACAGGGGCGAGCAATCAGCCCCAGCATTTT	CASSLGTGASNQPQHF
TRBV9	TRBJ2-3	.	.	TGTGCCAGCAGCGTAGGTCTCGGTACTAGCACAGATACGCAGTATTTT	CASSVGLGTSTDTQYF
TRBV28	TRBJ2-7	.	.	TGTGCCAGCAGGAGGGAGGATTACGAGCAGTACTTC	CASRREDYEQYF
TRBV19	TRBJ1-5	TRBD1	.	TGTGCCAGTAGTATCCCCCCAGGGGGCGGAATTAGCAATCAGCCCCAGCATTTT	CASSIPPGGGISNQPQHF
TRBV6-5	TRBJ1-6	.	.	TGTGCCAGCAGGACAGGACAAAGGGCGAATTCACCCCTCCACTTT	CASRTGQRANSPLHF
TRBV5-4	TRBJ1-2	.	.	TGTGCCAGCAGCCCGGACGGCGACTATGGCTACACCTTC	CASSPDGDYGYTF
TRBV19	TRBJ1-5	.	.	TGTGCCAGTACCCAATACAGCAATCAGCCCCAGCATTTT	CASTQYSNQPQHF
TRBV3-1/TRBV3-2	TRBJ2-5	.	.	TGTGCCAGCAGCGGGACCCCCCAAGAGACCCAGTACTTC	CASSGTPQETQYF
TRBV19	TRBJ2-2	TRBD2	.	TGTGCCAGTAGTAGACTAGCGGGGGGCACCGGGGAGCTGTTTTTT	CASSRLAGGTGELFF
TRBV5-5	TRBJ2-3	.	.	TGTGCCAGCAGGCCCGGTGGCTTCACAGATACGCAGTATTTT	CASRPGGFTDTQYF
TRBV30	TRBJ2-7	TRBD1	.	TGTGCCTGGAGTTTTCCGACAGGGGGCATTGCTGGGCAGTACTTC	CAWSFPTGGIAGQYF
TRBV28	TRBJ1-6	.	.	TGTGCCAGCAGTTTTTATCAGGGCTATAATTCACCCCTCCACTTT	CASSFYQGYNSPLHF
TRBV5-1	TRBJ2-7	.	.	TGCGCCAGCAGCCTAACCGGGACGCAGAGCTCCTACGAGCAGTACTTC	CASSLTGTQSSYEQYF
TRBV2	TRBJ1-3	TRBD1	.	TGTGCCAGCAGTTACAGGGGCCTCGGAAACACCATATATTTT	CASSYRGLGNTIYF
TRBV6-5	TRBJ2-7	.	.	TGTGCCAGCAGGGCTACCCTGACCTACGAGCAGTACTTC	CASRATLTYEQYF
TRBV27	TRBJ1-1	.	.	TGTGCCAGCAGTTTTGCAGGGATGAACACTGAAGCTTTCTTT	CASSFAGMNTEAFF
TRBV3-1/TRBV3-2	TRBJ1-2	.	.	TGTGCCAGCAGCCAAGAAGGGAACTATGGCTACACCTTC	CASSQEGNYGYTF
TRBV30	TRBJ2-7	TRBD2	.	TGTGCCTGGAGACGGGGGGGTGAGCAGTACTTC	CAWRRGGEQYF
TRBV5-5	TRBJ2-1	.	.	TGTGCCAGCAGCTTGGACAGTCCCTCCCTACAACGTAGTGAGCAGTTCTTC	CASSLDSPSLQRSEQFF
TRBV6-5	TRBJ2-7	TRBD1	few	TGTGCCAGCAGCAATAGGGACAGCTACGAGCAGTACTTC	CASSNRDSYEQYF
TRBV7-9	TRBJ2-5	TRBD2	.	TGTGCCAGCAGCTCCCGTAGCGGGGGGGCCGGGGAGACCCAGTACTTC	CASSSRSGGAGETQYF
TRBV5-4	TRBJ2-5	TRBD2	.	TGTGCCAGCAGCTTCCCAACTAGCGGGGGGGCCACAGAGACCCAGTACTTC	CASSFPTSGGATETQYF
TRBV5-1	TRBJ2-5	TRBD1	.	TGCGCCAGCACTACAGGGGGCGCGGGAGAGACCCAGTACTTC	CASTTGGAGETQYF
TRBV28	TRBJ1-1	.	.	TGTGCCAGCAGTTTATTTTCAGGGTACACTGAAGCTTTCTTT	CASSLFSGYTEAFF